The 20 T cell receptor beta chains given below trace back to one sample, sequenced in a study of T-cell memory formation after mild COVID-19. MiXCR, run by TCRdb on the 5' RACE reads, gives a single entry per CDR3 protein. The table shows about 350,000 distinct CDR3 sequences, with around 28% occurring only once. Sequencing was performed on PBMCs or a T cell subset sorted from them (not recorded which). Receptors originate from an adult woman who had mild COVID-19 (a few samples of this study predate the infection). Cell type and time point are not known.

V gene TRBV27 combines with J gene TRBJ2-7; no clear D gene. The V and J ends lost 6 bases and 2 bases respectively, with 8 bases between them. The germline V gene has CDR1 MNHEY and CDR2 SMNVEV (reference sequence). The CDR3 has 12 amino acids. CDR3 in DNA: TGTGCCAGCAGGGGGTTTGCCTACGAGCAGTACTTC. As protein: CASRGFAYEQYF.

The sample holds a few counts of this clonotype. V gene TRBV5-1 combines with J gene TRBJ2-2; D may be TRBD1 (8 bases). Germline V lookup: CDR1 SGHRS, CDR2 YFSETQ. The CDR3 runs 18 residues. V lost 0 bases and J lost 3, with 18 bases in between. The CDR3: CASSLAHRGGRHTGELFF. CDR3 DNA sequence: TGCGCCAGCAGCTTGGCTCACAGGGGGGGTCGGCACACCGGGGAGCTGTTTTTT.

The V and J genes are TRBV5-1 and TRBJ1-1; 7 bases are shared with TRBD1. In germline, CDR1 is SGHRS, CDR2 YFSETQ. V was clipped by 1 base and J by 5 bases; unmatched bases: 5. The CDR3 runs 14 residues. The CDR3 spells CASSLYVRGTEAFF. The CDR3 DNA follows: TGCGCCAGCAGCTTGTACGTCAGGGGGACTGAAGCTTTCTTT.

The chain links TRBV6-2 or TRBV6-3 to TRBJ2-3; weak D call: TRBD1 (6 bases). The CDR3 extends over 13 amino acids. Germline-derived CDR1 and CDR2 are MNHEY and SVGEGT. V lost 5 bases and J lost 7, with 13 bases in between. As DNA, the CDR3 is TGTGCCAGCAGTCCAGGGACAATCCATACGCAGTATTTT. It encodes CASSPGTIHTQYF.

CDR3 sequence (DNA): TGTGCCAGCAGCGTAGAGCTGGGAATCAATGGCTACACCTTC. As protein: CASSVELGINGYTF. The chain employs TRBV9 and TRBJ1-2; no reliable D call. V was cut by 0 bases and J by 6 bases, with 12 bases left in between. This CDR3 has 14 amino acids. Germline CDR1 is SGDLS and CDR2 is YYNGEE.

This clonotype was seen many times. CDR3 sequence (DNA): TGTGCCAGCAGCCCCCCCGGGGGGTACGAGCAGTACTTC. As protein: CASSPPGGYEQYF. The chain joins TRBV14 to TRBJ2-7; TRBD2 matches 7 bases. V was pared by 4 bases and J by 4 bases, with 4 bases of the junction left unmatched. CDR1 and CDR2 from the germline V gene are SGHDN and FVKESK. CDR3 length: 13 amino acids.

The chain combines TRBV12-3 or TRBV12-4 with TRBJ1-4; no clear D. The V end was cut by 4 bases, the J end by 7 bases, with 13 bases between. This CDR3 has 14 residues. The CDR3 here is CASSSGVSREKLFF. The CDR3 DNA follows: TGTGCCAGCAGTTCCGGGGTTAGTCGTGAAAAACTGTTTTTT.

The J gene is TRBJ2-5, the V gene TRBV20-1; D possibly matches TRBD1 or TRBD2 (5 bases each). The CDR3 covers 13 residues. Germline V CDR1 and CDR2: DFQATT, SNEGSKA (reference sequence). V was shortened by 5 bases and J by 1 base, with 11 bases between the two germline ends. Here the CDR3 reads CSAPSGSQETQYF. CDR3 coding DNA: TGCAGTGCTCCTTCAGGGAGCCAAGAGACCCAGTACTTC.

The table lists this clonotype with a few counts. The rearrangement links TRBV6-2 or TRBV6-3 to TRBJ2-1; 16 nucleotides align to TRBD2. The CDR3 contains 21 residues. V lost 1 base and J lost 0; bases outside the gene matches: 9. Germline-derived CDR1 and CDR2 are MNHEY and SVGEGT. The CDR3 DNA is TGTGCCAGCAGTTACTGGCGCGGGACTAGCGGGAGGGGGGTCTCCTACAATGAGCAGTTCTTC. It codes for CASSYWRGTSGRGVSYNEQFF.

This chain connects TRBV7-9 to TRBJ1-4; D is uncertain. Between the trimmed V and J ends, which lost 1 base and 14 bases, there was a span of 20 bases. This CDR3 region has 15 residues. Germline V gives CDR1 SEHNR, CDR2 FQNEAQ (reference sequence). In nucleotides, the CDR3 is TGTGCCAGCAGCTTAGATGCCGGAGTGGAGTGGGATCTGTTTTTT. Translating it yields CASSLDAGVEWDLFF.

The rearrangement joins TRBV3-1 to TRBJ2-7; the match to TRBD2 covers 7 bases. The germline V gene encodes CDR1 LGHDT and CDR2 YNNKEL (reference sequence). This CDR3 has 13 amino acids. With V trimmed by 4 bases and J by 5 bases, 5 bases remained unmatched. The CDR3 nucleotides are TGTGCCAGCAGCCCCCGGGGGGACGACGAGCAGTACTTC. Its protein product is CASSPRGDDEQYF.

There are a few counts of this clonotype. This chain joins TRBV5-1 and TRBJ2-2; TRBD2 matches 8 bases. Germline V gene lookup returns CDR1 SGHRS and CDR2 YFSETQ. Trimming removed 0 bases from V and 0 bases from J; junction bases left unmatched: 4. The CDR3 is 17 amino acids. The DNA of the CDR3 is TGCGCCAGCAGCTTGGTTAGCGGGGCGTCGAACACCGGGGAGCTGTTTTTT. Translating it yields CASSLVSGASNTGELFF.

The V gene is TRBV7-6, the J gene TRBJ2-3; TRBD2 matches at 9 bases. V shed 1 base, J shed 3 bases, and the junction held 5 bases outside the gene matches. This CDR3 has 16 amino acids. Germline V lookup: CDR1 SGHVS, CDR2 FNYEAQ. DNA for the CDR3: TGTGCCAGCAGCTTAGGGGCTAGCGGGACTACAGATACGCAGTATTTT. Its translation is CASSLGASGTTDTQYF.

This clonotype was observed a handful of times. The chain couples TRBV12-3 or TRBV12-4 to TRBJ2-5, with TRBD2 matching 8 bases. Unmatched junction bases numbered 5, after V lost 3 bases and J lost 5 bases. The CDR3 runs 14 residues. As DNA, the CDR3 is TGTGCCAGCAGTTTTTCGGGGGGGCGGGAGACCCAGTACTTC. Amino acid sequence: CASSFSGGRETQYF.

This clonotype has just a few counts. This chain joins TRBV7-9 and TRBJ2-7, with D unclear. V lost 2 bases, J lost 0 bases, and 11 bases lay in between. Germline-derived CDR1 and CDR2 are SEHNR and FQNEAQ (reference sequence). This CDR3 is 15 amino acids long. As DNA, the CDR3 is TGTGCCAGCAGCTTATCTGGGGAACGCTCCTACGAGCAGTACTTC. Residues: CASSLSGERSYEQYF.

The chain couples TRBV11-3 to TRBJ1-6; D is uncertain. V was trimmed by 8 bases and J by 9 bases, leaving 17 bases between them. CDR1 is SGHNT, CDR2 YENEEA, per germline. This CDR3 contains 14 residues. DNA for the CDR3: TGTGCCAGCCGAAATAGAGGCGGAGGTTCACCCCTCCACTTT. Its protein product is CASRNRGGGSPLHF.

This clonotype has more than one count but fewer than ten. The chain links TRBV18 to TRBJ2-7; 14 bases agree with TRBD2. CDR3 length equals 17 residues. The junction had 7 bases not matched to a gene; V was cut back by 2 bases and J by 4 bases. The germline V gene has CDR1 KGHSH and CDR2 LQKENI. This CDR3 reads CASSPSGLAGEGYEQYF. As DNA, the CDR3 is TGTGCCAGCTCACCATCGGGACTAGCGGGAGAGGGGTACGAGCAGTACTTC.

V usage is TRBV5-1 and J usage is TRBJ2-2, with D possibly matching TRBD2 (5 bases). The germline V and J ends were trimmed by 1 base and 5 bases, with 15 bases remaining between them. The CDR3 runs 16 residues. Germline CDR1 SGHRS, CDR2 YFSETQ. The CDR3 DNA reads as TGCGCCAGCAGCTTGTTCCGGGAACCGGGAACCGGGGAGCTGTTTTTT. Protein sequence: CASSLFREPGTGELFF.

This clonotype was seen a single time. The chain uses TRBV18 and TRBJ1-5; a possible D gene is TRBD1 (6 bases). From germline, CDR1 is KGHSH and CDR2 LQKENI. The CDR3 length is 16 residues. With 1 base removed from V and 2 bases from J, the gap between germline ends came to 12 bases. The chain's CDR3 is CASSPLGGEGNQPQHF. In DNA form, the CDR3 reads TGTGCCAGCTCACCACTGGGGGGCGAGGGCAATCAGCCCCAGCATTTT.

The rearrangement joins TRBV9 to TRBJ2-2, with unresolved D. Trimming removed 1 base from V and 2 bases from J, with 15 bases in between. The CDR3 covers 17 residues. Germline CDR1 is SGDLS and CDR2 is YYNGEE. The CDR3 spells CASSVSPQPINTGELFF. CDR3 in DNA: TGTGCCAGCAGCGTATCCCCGCAGCCTATAAACACCGGGGAGCTGTTTTTT.